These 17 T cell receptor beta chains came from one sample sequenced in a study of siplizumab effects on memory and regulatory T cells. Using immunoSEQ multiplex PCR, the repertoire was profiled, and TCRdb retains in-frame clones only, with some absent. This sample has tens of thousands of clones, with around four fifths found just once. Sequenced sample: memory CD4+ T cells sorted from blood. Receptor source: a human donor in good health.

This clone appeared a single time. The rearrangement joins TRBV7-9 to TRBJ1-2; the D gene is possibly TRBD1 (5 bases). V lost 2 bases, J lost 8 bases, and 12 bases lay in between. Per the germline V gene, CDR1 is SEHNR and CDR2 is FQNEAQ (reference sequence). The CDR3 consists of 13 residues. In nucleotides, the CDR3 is TGTGCCAGCAGCTTAAGAGGGGAGGGCGGCTACACCTTC. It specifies CASSLRGEGGYTF.

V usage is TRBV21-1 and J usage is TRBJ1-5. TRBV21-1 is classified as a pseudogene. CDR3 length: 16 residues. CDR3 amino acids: CASSTWYGRGNQPQHF. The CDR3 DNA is TGTGCCAGCAGCACATGGTATGGACGCGGGAATCAGCCCCAGCATTTT.

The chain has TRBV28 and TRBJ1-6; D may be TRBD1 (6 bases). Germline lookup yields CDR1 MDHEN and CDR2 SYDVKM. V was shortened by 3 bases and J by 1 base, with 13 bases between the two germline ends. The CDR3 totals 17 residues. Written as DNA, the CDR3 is TGTGCCAGCAGTTTCCAGGGGCGAGGGTCCTATAATTCACCCCTCCACTTT. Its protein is CASSFQGRGSYNSPLHF.

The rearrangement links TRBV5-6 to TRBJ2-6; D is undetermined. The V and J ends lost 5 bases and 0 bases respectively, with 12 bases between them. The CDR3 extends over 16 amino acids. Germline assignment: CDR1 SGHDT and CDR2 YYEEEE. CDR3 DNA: TGTGCCAGCAGTCCGGCCCCCCTCTCTGGGGCCAACGTCCTGACTTTC. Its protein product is CASSPAPLSGANVLTF. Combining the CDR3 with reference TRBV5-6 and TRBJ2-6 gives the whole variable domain DAGVTQSPTHLIKTRGQQVTLRCSPKSGHDTVSWYQQALGQGPQFIFQYYEEEERQRGNFPDRFSGHQFPNYSSELNVNALLLGDSALYLCASSPAPLSGANVLTFGAGSRLTVL.

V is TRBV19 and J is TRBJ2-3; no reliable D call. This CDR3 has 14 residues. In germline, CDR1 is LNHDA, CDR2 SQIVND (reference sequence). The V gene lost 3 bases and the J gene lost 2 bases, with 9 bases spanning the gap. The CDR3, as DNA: TGTGCCAGTAGTATCTCTATGCTCACAGATACGCAGTATTTT. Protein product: CASSISMLTDTQYF.

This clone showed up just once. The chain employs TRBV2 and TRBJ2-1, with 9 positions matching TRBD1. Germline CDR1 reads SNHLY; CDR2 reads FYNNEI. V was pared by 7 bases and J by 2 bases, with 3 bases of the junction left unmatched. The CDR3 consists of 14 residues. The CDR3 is CASTGQGTYNEQFF. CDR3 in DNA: TGTGCCAGCACCGGACAGGGGACCTACAATGAGCAGTTCTTC.

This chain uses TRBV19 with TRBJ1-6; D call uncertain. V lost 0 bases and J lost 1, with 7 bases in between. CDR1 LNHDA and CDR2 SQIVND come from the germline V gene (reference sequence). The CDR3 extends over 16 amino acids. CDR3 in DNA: TGTGCCAGTAGTATAGAAGGGCAGTCCTATAATTCACCCCTCCACTTT. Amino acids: CASSIEGQSYNSPLHF.

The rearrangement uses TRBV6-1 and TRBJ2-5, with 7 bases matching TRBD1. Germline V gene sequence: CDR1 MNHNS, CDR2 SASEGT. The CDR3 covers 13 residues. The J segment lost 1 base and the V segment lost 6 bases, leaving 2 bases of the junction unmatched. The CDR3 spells CASRGTAQETQYF. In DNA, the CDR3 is TGTGCCAGCAGGGGGACAGCCCAAGAGACCCAGTACTTC.

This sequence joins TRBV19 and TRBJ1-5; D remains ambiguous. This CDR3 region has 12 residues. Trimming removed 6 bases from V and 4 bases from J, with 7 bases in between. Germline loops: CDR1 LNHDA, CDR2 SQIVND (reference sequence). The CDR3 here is CASRTKNQPQHF. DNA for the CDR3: TGTGCCAGTAGAACTAAGAATCAGCCCCAGCATTTT.

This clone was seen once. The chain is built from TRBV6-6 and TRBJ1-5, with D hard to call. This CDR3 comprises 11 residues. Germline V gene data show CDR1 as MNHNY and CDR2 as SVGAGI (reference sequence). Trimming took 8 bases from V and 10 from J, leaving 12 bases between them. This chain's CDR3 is CASGLTEPQHF. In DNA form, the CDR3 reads TGTGCCAGCGGTTTAACGGAACCCCAGCATTTT.

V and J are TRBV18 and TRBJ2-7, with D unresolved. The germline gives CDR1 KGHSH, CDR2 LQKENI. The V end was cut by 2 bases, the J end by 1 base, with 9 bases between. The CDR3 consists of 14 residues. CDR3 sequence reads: CASSPNGESYEQYF. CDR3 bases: TGTGCCAGCTCACCAAATGGCGAATCCTACGAGCAGTACTTC.

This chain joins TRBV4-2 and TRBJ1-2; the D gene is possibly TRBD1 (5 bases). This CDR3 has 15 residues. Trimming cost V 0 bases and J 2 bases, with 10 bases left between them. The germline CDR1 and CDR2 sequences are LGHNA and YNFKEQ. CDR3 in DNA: TGTGCCAGCAGCCAAGATGGGGGTGGGAACTATGGCTACACCTTC. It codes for CASSQDGGGNYGYTF.

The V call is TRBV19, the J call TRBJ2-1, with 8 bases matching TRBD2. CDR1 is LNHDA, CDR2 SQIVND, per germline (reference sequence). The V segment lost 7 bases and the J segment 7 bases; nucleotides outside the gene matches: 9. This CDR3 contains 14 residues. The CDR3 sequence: CASKDSGGPNEQFF. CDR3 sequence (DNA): TGTGCCAGTAAGGACTCGGGAGGGCCGAATGAGCAGTTCTTC.

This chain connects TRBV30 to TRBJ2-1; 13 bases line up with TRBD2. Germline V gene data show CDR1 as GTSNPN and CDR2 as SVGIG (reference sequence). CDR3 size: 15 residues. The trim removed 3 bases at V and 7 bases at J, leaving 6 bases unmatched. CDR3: CAWSILAGGGNEQFF. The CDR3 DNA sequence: TGTGCCTGGAGCATACTAGCGGGAGGGGGTAATGAGCAGTTCTTC.

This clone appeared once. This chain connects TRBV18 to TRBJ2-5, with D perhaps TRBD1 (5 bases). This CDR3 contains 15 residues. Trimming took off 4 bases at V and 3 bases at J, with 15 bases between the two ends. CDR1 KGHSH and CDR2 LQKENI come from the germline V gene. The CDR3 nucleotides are TGTGCCAGCTCACAACAGGCAGGGTTTAAAGAGACCCAGTACTTC. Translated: CASSQQAGFKETQYF. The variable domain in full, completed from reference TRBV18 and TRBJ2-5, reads NAGVMQNPRHLVRRRGQEARLRCSPMKGHSHVYWYRQLPEEGLKFMVYLQKENIIDESGMPKERFSAEFPKEGPSILRIQQVVRGDSAAYFCASSQQAGFKETQYFGPGTRLLVL.

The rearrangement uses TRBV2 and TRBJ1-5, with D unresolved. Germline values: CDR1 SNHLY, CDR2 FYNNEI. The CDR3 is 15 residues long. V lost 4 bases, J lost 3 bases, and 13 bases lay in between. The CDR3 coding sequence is TGTGCCAGCAGTGTCGGACGTACGGCCAATCAGCCCCAGCATTTT. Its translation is CASSVGRTANQPQHF.

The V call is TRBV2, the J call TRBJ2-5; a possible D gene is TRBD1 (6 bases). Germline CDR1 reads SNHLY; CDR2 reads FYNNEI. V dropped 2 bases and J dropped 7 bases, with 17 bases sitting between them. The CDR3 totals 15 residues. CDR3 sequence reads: CASSEIQGTSSTQYF. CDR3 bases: TGTGCCAGCAGTGAAATACAGGGAACGTCCTCGACCCAGTACTTC.